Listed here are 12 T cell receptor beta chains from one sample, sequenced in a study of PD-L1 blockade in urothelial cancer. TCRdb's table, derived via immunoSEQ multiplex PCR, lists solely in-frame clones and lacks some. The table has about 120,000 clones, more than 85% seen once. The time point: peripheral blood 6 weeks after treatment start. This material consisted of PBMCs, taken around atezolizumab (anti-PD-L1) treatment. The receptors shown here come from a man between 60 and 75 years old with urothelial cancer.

CDR3 protein: CASSRTGVGLAGGEQFF. As DNA, the CDR3 is TGTGCCAGCAGTCGGACAGGGGTAGGACTAGCGGGAGGTGAGCAGTTCTTC. The rearrangement joins TRBV28 to TRBJ2-1; 14 nucleotides agree with TRBD2. Germline-derived CDR1 and CDR2 are MDHEN and SYDVKM. J gave up 9 bases and V 5 bases, and 12 bases lay outside the gene matches. CDR3 length: 17 amino acids. Full variable domain (rest looked up from reference TRBV28 and TRBJ2-1): DVKVTQSSRYLVKRTGEKVFLECVQDMDHENMFWYRQDPGLGLRLIYFSYDVKMKEKGDIPEGYSVSREKKERFSLILESASTNQTSMYLCASSRTGVGLAGGEQFFGPGTRLTVL.

CDR3 region: CASSLGHFSNQPQHF. Here the CDR3 DNA reads TGTGCCAGCAGCTTAGGACACTTTAGCAATCAGCCCCAGCATTTT. This chain links TRBV11-2 with TRBJ1-5; D not certain. V lost 1 base, J lost 0 bases, and 7 bases lay in between. The CDR3 is 15 amino acids. Germline loops: CDR1 SGHAT, CDR2 FQNNGV.

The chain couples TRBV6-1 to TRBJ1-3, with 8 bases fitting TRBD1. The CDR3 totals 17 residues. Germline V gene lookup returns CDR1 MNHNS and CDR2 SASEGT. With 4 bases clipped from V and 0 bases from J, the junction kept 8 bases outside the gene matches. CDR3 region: CASSVGQDIFSGNTIYF. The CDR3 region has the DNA TGTGCCAGCAGTGTGGGACAGGACATCTTCTCTGGAAACACCATATATTTT.

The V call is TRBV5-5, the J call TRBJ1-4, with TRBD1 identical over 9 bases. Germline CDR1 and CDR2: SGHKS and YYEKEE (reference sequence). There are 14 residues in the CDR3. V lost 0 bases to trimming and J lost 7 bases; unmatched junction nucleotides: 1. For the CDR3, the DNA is TGTGCCAGCAGCTTGGTGGGACAGGGTGAAAAACTGTTTTTT. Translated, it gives CASSLVGQGEKLFF.

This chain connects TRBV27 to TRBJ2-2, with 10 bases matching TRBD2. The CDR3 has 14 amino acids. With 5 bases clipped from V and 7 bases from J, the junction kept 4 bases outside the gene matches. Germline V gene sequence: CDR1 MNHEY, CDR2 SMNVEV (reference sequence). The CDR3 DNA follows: TGTGCCAGCAGTCCAGGACTAGCGGACGGGGAGCTGTTTTTT. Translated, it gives CASSPGLADGELFF.

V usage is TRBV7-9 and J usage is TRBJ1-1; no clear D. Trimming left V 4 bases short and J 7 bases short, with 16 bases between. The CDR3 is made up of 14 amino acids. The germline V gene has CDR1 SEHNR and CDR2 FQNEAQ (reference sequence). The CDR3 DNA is TGTGCCAGCAGCTCCGGACTGGGTACGAGTGAAGCTTTCTTT. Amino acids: CASSSGLGTSEAFF.

For the CDR3, the DNA is TGTGCCAGCTCACCACTCAGGCCTAAGAACAATGAGCAGTTCTTC. Its protein product is CASSPLRPKNNEQFF. The gene calls are TRBV18 and TRBJ2-1; unclear D gene. Germline-derived CDR1 and CDR2 are KGHSH and LQKENI. The CDR3 spans 15 residues. V lost 1 base to trimming and J lost 5 bases, with 12 bases between them. Combining the CDR3 with reference TRBV18 and TRBJ2-1 gives the whole variable domain NAGVMQNPRHLVRRRGQEARLRCSPMKGHSHVYWYRQLPEEGLKFMVYLQKENIIDESGMPKERFSAEFPKEGPSILRIQQVVRGDSAAYFCASSPLRPKNNEQFFGPGTRLTVL.

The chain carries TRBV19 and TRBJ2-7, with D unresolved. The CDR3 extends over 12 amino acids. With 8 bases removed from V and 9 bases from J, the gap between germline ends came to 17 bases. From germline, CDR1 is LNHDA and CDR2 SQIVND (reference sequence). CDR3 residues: CASSESRAMQYF. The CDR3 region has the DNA TGTGCCAGTTCTGAATCCAGAGCGATGCAGTACTTC.

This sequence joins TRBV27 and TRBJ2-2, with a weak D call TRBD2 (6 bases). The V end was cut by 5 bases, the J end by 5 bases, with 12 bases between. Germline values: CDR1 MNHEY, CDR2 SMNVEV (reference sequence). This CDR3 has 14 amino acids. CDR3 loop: CASSKAGRTGELFF. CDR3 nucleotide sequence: TGTGCCAGCAGTAAGGCAGGGAGGACCGGGGAGCTGTTTTTT.

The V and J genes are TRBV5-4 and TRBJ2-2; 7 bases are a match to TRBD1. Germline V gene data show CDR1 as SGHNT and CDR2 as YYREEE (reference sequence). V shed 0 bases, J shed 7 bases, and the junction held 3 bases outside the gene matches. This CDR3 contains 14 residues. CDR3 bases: TGTGCCAGCAGCTTGGAGGGGGCCGGCGGGGAGCTGTTTTTT. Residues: CASSLEGAGGELFF.

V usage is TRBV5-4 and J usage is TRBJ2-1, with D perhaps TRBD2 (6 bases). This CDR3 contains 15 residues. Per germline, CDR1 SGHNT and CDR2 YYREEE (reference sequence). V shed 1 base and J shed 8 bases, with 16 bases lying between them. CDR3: CASSLMGRGADEQFF. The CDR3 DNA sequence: TGTGCCAGCAGCTTGATGGGCCGCGGGGCGGATGAGCAGTTCTTC.

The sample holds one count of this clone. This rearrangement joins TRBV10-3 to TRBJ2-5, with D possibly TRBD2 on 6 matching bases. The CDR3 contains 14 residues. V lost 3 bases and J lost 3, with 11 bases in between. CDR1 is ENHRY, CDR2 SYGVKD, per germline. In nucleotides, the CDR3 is TGTGCCATCAGTGATAGGGGCGGGAAAGAGACCCAGTACTTC. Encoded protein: CAISDRGGKETQYF.